The 9 T cell receptor beta chains reported below all come from one sample, sequenced in a study of shared clonotypes between healthy human individuals. Libraries were prepared by immunoSEQ multiplex PCR; TCRdb keeps only in-frame clonotypes and omits some of them. The sample lists 2 million to 2.5 million clones, 80% to 95% occurring once. The sample comprised naive CD4+ T cells from PBMCs. Subset in this sample: CD45RA+ positively selected. The receptors were gathered from a man between 18 and 29 years old in good health. Some clones in this sample may be carry-over from other donors' samples.

This chain joins TRBV19 and TRBJ2-5; D is possibly TRBD2 (7 bases). The CDR3 totals 13 residues. Trimming pared 7 bases from V and 2 bases from J, leaving 11 bases between. Germline V CDR1 and CDR2: LNHDA, SQIVND (reference sequence). CDR3 protein: CASTGGPQETQYF. Here the CDR3 DNA reads TGTGCCAGTACGGGGGGCCCACAAGAGACCCAGTACTTC.

This rearrangement joins TRBV5-1 to TRBJ2-3; possibly TRBD1 for D (6 bases). CDR3 length: 16 amino acids. Trimming took off 0 bases at V and 2 bases at J, with 13 bases between the two ends. Per the germline V gene, CDR1 is SGHRS and CDR2 is YFSETQ. The DNA for the CDR3 is TGCGCCAGCAGCTTGGCAGTATCAGGGGACACAGATACGCAGTATTTT. Amino acids: CASSLAVSGDTDTQYF.

The chain links TRBV7-2 to TRBJ2-1; D remains unclear. The V and J ends lost 5 bases and 2 bases respectively, with 13 bases between them. CDR3 length: 15 amino acids. Per germline, CDR1 SGHTA and CDR2 FQGNSA. CDR3 in DNA: TGTGCCAGCAGCCCGACCCCTTCACCCTACAATGAGCAGTTCTTC. This translates into CASSPTPSPYNEQFF.

On this clone itself: The identical CDR3 is also encoded by other nucleotide sequences in the sample. The rearrangement joins TRBV7-2 to TRBJ2-3; maybe TRBD2 (5 bases). Germline loops: CDR1 SGHTA, CDR2 FQGNSA. The CDR3 runs to 13 residues. The V end lost 3 bases, the J end lost 6 bases, and 10 bases lay between the germline ends. CDR3: CASSFGPGDTQYF. In DNA, the CDR3 is TGTGCCAGCAGCTTTGGGCCGGGGGATACGCAGTATTTT.

CDR3 sequence (DNA): TGTGCCATCAGTGAGTCCAAGGGTTGGGAGCTGTTTTTT. Translating it yields CAISESKGWELFF. The J gene is TRBJ2-2, the V gene TRBV10-3, with unresolved D. The CDR3 spans 13 residues. The V and J ends lost 0 bases and 9 bases respectively, with 8 bases between them. Germline values: CDR1 ENHRY, CDR2 SYGVKD.

The V gene is TRBV5-1, the J gene TRBJ1-2; no clear D. V lost 0 bases, J lost 8 bases, and 11 bases lay in between. This CDR3 has 13 amino acids. Germline V gene data show CDR1 as SGHRS and CDR2 as YFSETQ. This CDR3 is CASSLDGFGGYTF. Here the CDR3 DNA reads TGCGCCAGCAGCTTGGACGGGTTCGGGGGCTACACCTTC.

The rearrangement links TRBV7-3 to TRBJ2-6, with D perhaps matching TRBD1 or TRBD2 (6 bases each). V gave up 0 bases and J gave up 5 bases, with 17 bases separating them. Germline CDR1 and CDR2: SGHTA and FQGTGA. There are 18 residues in the CDR3. Here the CDR3 DNA reads TGTGCCAGCAGCTTAACTGGGGGGCCGGAGTCTTGGGCCAACGTCCTGACTTTC. Translating it yields CASSLTGGPESWANVLTF. The variable domain in full, completed from reference TRBV7-3 and TRBJ2-6, reads GAGVSQTPSNKVTEKGKYVELRCDPISGHTALYWYRQSLGQGPEFLIYFQGTGAADDSGLPNDRFFAVRPEGSVSTLKIQRTERGDSAVYLCASSLTGGPESWANVLTFGAGSRLTVL.

The chain has TRBV27 and TRBJ1-1; maybe TRBD1 (5 bases). Germline V gene data show CDR1 as MNHEY and CDR2 as SMNVEV (reference sequence). Between the trimmed V and J ends, which lost 0 bases and 6 bases, there was a span of 11 bases. CDR3 length: 14 amino acids. As DNA, the CDR3 is TGTGCCAGCAGTTTATCAGGGACTCCCTCTGAAGCTTTCTTT. Its translation: CASSLSGTPSEAFF.

The chain couples TRBV12-5 to TRBJ2-1; D might be TRBD2 (6 bases). Looked up from germline, CDR1 is LGHNT and CDR2 is FRNRAP. Trimming pared 7 bases from V and 6 bases from J, leaving 22 bases between. This CDR3 comprises 16 residues. For the CDR3, the DNA is TGTGCTAGTGCCCCGTCCGAGACTAGGGTTCCCAATGAGCAGTTCTTC. Protein product: CASAPSETRVPNEQFF.